This entry lists 23 T cell receptor beta chains sequenced from one sample in a study of blood T cell repertoires in COVID-19. Only in-frame clones appear in the TCRdb table, and some are missing; sequencing was by immunoSEQ multiplex PCR. The sample includes about 220,000 clones, about 86% of them seen just once. The sample taken for sequencing was peripheral blood. These receptors were obtained from a woman aged 60-75 years with acute or convalescent COVID-19.

V gene TRBV9 combines with J gene TRBJ2-7; TRBD1 agrees at 10 bases. CDR1 is SGDLS, CDR2 YYNGEE, per germline. This CDR3 is 14 amino acids long. Losses at the gene ends were 5 bases for V and 8 bases for J; bases not matched to a gene: 10. CDR3: CASSPGTGDGKQYF. The CDR3 bases are TGTGCCAGCAGTCCCGGGACAGGGGATGGTAAGCAGTACTTC.

The chain employs TRBV6-5 and TRBJ1-4, with D unclear. V was shortened by 11 bases and J by 1 base, with 11 bases between the two germline ends. This CDR3 is built from 13 residues. The germline CDR1 and CDR2 sequences are MNHEY and SVGAGI. The CDR3 loop is CAVAAGTNEKLFF. The CDR3 nucleotides are TGTGCCGTAGCCGCGGGAACTAATGAAAAACTGTTTTTT.

The chain has TRBV2 and TRBJ1-1; 11 bases map to TRBD1. Germline V CDR1 and CDR2: SNHLY, FYNNEI. Trimming cost V 5 bases and J 4 bases; bases outside gene matches: 3. This CDR3 region has 14 residues. In DNA, the CDR3 is TGTGCCAGCAGTACCGGGACAGGGGGCACTGAAGCTTTCTTT. Residues: CASSTGTGGTEAFF.

V usage is TRBV10-3 and J usage is TRBJ1-3; D is undetermined. The CDR3 has 12 amino acids. The V end was cut by 3 bases, the J end by 4 bases, with 4 bases between. In germline, CDR1 is ENHRY, CDR2 SYGVKD. CDR3 DNA sequence: TGTGCCATCAGTGATGCGGGAAACACCATATATTTT. Its translation is CAISDAGNTIYF.

The J gene is TRBJ2-1, the V gene TRBV6-2 or TRBV6-3; the match to TRBD2 covers 13 bases. The CDR3 loop spans 15 amino acids. Per germline, CDR1 MNHEY and CDR2 SVGEGT. Unmatched junction bases numbered 8, after V lost 5 bases and J lost 10 bases. The CDR3 protein is CASSHDPGLAGEQFF. The CDR3 DNA is TGTGCCAGCAGTCATGATCCGGGACTAGCGGGGGAGCAGTTCTTC.

The chain couples TRBV7-9 to TRBJ1-1; no definite D call. CDR1 and CDR2 (germline): SEHNR, FQNEAQ (reference sequence). V gave up 6 bases and J gave up 2 bases, with 22 bases separating them. This CDR3 has 17 residues. The CDR3 loop reads CASRPPARFSINTEAFF. Here the CDR3 DNA reads TGTGCCAGCAGACCCCCGGCCAGGTTTTCGATAAACACTGAAGCTTTCTTT.

V is TRBV18 and J is TRBJ2-2, with D possibly TRBD1 on 5 matching bases. This CDR3 contains 13 residues. Germline CDR1 KGHSH, CDR2 LQKENI. The V and J ends lost 10 bases and 1 base respectively, with 10 bases between them. Here the CDR3 reads CAIKTGNTGELFF. Here the CDR3 DNA reads TGTGCCATCAAAACAGGGAACACCGGGGAGCTGTTTTTT.

The chain has TRBV6-5 and TRBJ2-1; tentatively, D is TRBD2 (6 bases). CDR1 and CDR2 (germline): MNHEY, SVGAGI. Trimming took off 4 bases at V and 12 bases at J, with 13 bases between the two ends. The length of the CDR3 is 12 residues. CDR3 region: CASSSTLAAQFF. The CDR3 bases are TGTGCCAGCAGTTCCACACTAGCCGCGCAGTTCTTC.

This clone occurred once. This rearrangement joins TRBV15 to TRBJ2-1, with 10 bases lining up with TRBD2. The CDR3 sequence is 15 residues long. J was trimmed by 7 bases and V by 5 bases; bases with no gene match: 8. Per germline, CDR1 LNHNV and CDR2 YYDKDF (reference sequence). The CDR3 sequence: CATSGKRGGYNEQFF. The DNA for the CDR3 is TGTGCCACCAGCGGGAAGCGGGGGGGATATAATGAGCAGTTCTTC. Based on the CDR3 plus reference TRBV15 and TRBJ2-1, the full variable domain is DAMVIQNPRYQVTQFGKPVTLSCSQTLNHNVMYWYQQKSSQAPKLLFHYYDKDFNNEADTPDNFQSRRPNTSFCFLDIRSPGLGDTAMYLCATSGKRGGYNEQFFGPGTRLTVL.

The rearrangement joins TRBV3-1 (or the pseudogene TRBV3-2) to TRBJ1-5, with D perhaps matching TRBD1 (6 bases). Looked up from germline, CDR1 is LGHDT and CDR2 is YNNKEL (reference sequence). The germline V and J ends were trimmed by 6 bases and 1 base, with 13 bases remaining between them. The CDR3 loop spans 15 amino acids. The chain's CDR3 is CASSPGAGSNQPQHF. CDR3 nucleotide sequence: TGTGCCAGCAGTCCAGGGGCCGGGAGCAATCAGCCCCAGCATTTT.

This chain links TRBV2 with TRBJ1-5, with a possible D match to TRBD1 (6 bases). V was trimmed by 4 bases and J by 6 bases, leaving 22 bases between them. In germline, CDR1 is SNHLY, CDR2 FYNNEI. There are 17 residues in the CDR3. This CDR3 reads CASSVAGDVVFGQPQHF. In DNA, the CDR3 is TGTGCCAGCAGTGTGGCAGGGGATGTTGTGTTTGGTCAGCCCCAGCATTTT.

This clone was recorded a few times. This chain joins TRBV6-2 or TRBV6-3 and TRBJ1-1; TRBD1 aligns across 9 bases. The CDR3 spans 16 residues. Trimming removed 5 bases from V and 0 bases from J; junction bases left unmatched: 7. Germline loops: CDR1 MNHEY, CDR2 SVGEGT. The CDR3 region has the DNA TGTGCCAGCAGTGACCCGGGACAGGGCATGAACACTGAAGCTTTCTTT. Its protein is CASSDPGQGMNTEAFF.

The J gene is TRBJ1-2, the V gene TRBV4-3; 7 bases map to TRBD1. Losses at the gene ends were 1 base for V and 0 bases for J; bases not matched to a gene: 2. The CDR3 extends over 15 amino acids. Germline CDR1 and CDR2: LGHNA and YSLEER. CDR3 in DNA: TGCGCCAGCAGCCAAGGACAGGGAGCTAACTATGGCTACACCTTC. It yields the protein CASSQGQGANYGYTF.

This rearrangement joins TRBV7-3 to TRBJ2-1; 11 bases align to TRBD2. CDR3 length: 15 amino acids. Per germline, CDR1 SGHTA and CDR2 FQGTGA. The V gene end was trimmed by 5 bases and the J gene end by 8 bases; junction bases not matched to a gene: 8. The DNA of the CDR3 is TGTGCCAGCAGCCTCCTAGCGGGGGGCGATCATGAGCAGTTCTTC. Protein product: CASSLLAGGDHEQFF.

The genes are TRBV29-1 and TRBJ2-5, with D possibly matching TRBD2 (5 bases). The CDR3 loop spans 11 amino acids. Germline CDR1 and CDR2: SQVTM and ANQGSEA. In nucleotides, the CDR3 is TGCAGTGCTAGCTTCCTCGAGACCCAGTACTTC. This codes for CSASFLETQYF.

The chain links TRBV6-6 to TRBJ2-7; 10 bases align to TRBD2. In germline, CDR1 is MNHNY, CDR2 SVGAGI (reference sequence). Trimming at V came to 4 bases and at J to 0 bases, leaving 3 bases not matched to a gene. The CDR3 runs 15 residues. Here the CDR3 reads CASSSSSGGSYEQYF. CDR3 bases: TGTGCCAGCAGTTCGTCTAGCGGGGGCTCCTACGAGCAGTACTTC.

This sequence joins TRBV6-2 or TRBV6-3 and TRBJ1-2; D possibly corresponds to TRBD1 (5 bases). The CDR3 is 12 residues long. V gave up 6 bases and J gave up 4 bases, with 9 bases separating them. Looked up from germline, CDR1 is MNHEY and CDR2 is SVGEGT. The CDR3 nucleotides read TGTGCCAGCAGCGGGGACTCCTATGGCTACACCTTC. Amino acid sequence: CASSGDSYGYTF.

This sequence joins TRBV5-4 and TRBJ1-2; 8 bases line up with TRBD1. CDR1 is SGHNT and CDR2 is YYREEE in the germline V gene (reference sequence). This CDR3 comprises 13 residues. Germline trimming cut 5 bases from V and 9 bases from J; bases unmatched to any gene: 9. The CDR3: CASSMDRVESYTF. The CDR3 nucleotides read TGTGCCAGCAGTATGGACAGGGTTGAAAGCTACACCTTC.

The chain carries TRBV3-1 (or the pseudogene TRBV3-2) and TRBJ2-2, with D tentatively TRBD2 (6 bases). The CDR3 contains 14 residues. The V end was cut by 3 bases, the J end by 7 bases, with 12 bases between. Germline V gene lookup returns CDR1 LGHDT and CDR2 YNNKEL (reference sequence). CDR3 sequence: CASSQRTGGGELFF. The CDR3 DNA reads TGTGCCAGCAGCCAGCGTACCGGGGGCGGGGAGCTGTTTTTT.

The CDR3 protein is CASSPPAAGYTQYF. The CDR3 DNA follows: TGTGCCAGCTCACCACCAGCCGCCGGGTATACGCAGTATTTT. The chain is built from TRBV18 and TRBJ2-3; the D is unclear. The CDR3 contains 14 residues. V lost 0 bases and J 7 bases, leaving 11 bases between the germline ends. The germline CDR1 and CDR2 sequences are KGHSH and LQKENI.

This chain uses TRBV5-4 with TRBJ2-1; 10 bases match TRBD2. The CDR3 contains 16 residues. V was pared by 4 bases and J by 6 bases, with 10 bases of the junction left unmatched. Germline loops: CDR1 SGHNT, CDR2 YYREEE (reference sequence). In DNA form, the CDR3 reads TGTGCCAGCAGCCAGTCGACGGGACTAGCGAGCAATGAGCAGTTCTTC. Its translation: CASSQSTGLASNEQFF.

The CDR3: CASSPGTPHYGYTF. CDR3 nucleotides: TGTGCCAGCAGCCCCGGGACACCTCACTATGGCTACACCTTC. The J gene is TRBJ1-2, the V gene TRBV4-2, with TRBD1 as a possible D gene (6 bases). V lost 4 bases and J lost 3, with 12 bases in between. CDR1 LGHNA and CDR2 YNFKEQ come from the germline V gene. This CDR3 has 14 amino acids.

The V call is TRBV5-4, the J call TRBJ2-5, with TRBD1 as a possible D gene (7 bases). CDR1 is SGHNT, CDR2 YYREEE, per germline (reference sequence). This CDR3 contains 14 residues. V gave up 4 bases and J gave up 2 bases, with 12 bases separating them. CDR3 nucleotide sequence: TGTGCCAGCAGCGCGGGACAGTCTCAAGAGACCCAGTACTTC. It yields the protein CASSAGQSQETQYF.